The 17 T cell receptor beta chains below were found in one sample sequenced in a study of ipilimumab plus nivolumab after autologous stem cell transplantation. The table came from immunoSEQ multiplex PCR; TCRdb's copy has only in-frame clones and leaves some out. The sample has some 43,000 clones; nearly 90% are singletons. The material sequenced was PBMCs, taken in a trial of ipilimumab plus nivolumab as post-transplant consolidation. The source of these receptors is a male donor with multiple myeloma.

The rearrangement uses TRBV7-3 and TRBJ2-1, with TRBD1 as a possible D gene (5 bases). V was shortened by 3 bases and J by 0 bases, with 9 bases between the two germline ends. The CDR3 extends over 15 amino acids. Germline-derived CDR1 and CDR2 are SGHTA and FQGTGA. CDR3 residues: CASSFGQSSYNEQFF. The CDR3 coding sequence is TGTGCCAGCAGCTTTGGACAAAGCTCCTACAATGAGCAGTTCTTC.

The chain recombines TRBV28 with TRBJ2-7, with D uncertain. V was shortened by 3 bases and J by 5 bases, with 14 bases between the two germline ends. Germline V gene sequence: CDR1 MDHEN, CDR2 SYDVKM. CDR3 length equals 14 residues. The CDR3 reads CASSFVGINNEQYF. As DNA, the CDR3 is TGTGCCAGCAGTTTTGTGGGGATTAATAACGAGCAGTACTTC.

This chain joins TRBV28 and TRBJ2-7, with 10 bases matching TRBD2. The CDR3 spans 15 residues. The J segment lost 6 bases and the V segment lost 8 bases, leaving 13 bases of the junction unmatched. From germline, CDR1 is MDHEN and CDR2 SYDVKM. The chain's CDR3 is CASGLLAGVPREQYF. Written as DNA, the CDR3 is TGTGCCAGCGGCCTTCTAGCGGGAGTCCCTCGCGAGCAGTACTTC.

The chain recombines TRBV5-3 with TRBJ1-2; 10 nucleotides align to TRBD1. TRBV5-3 is noted as an ORF with a role that remains uncertain. The CDR3 runs 15 residues. With 4 bases clipped from V and 5 bases from J, the junction kept 8 bases outside the gene matches. DNA for the CDR3: TGTGCCAGAAGCGGCGGGACAGGGGATGGGTATGGCTACACCTTC. Translating it yields CARSGGTGDGYGYTF.

The chain uses TRBV7-8 and TRBJ2-3; D possibly corresponds to TRBD2 (6 bases). CDR1 and CDR2 from the germline V gene are SGHVS and FQNEAQ. The CDR3 contains 14 residues. V was pared by 4 bases and J by 2 bases, with 10 bases between. CDR3 nucleotide sequence: TGTGCCAGCAGCTACGGGGGAGTCACAGATACGCAGTATTTT. As protein: CASSYGGVTDTQYF.

The CDR3 sequence: CASSPGTGWGTGELFF. The CDR3 DNA reads TGTGCCAGCAGCCCTGGGACAGGGTGGGGCACCGGGGAGCTGTTTTTT. V gene TRBV9 combines with J gene TRBJ2-2; TRBD1 aligns across 9 bases. The V gene's germline CDR1 is SGDLS and CDR2 YYNGEE. CDR3 size: 16 residues. V shed 4 bases and J 4 bases; nucleotides not matched to a gene: 8.

This rearrangement joins TRBV4-3 to TRBJ1-6, with TRBD1 matching 8 bases. Germline V gene sequence: CDR1 LGHNA, CDR2 YSLEER. The ends lost 0 bases at V and 8 bases at J; junction bases unmatched: 18. CDR3 length equals 20 residues. The CDR3 sequence is CASSQEWTGRYLPLDSPLHF. CDR3 in DNA: TGCGCCAGCAGCCAAGAATGGACAGGGCGGTATCTCCCTCTTGATTCACCCCTCCACTTT.

The CDR3 sequence is CAWKGGGTGAYEQYF. CDR3 in DNA: TGTGCCTGGAAAGGTGGCGGGACAGGCGCCTACGAGCAGTACTTC. The gene calls are TRBV30 and TRBJ2-7; 8 bases align to TRBD1. Germline V gene lookup returns CDR1 GTSNPN and CDR2 SVGIG (reference sequence). V shed 4 bases and J 2 bases; nucleotides not matched to a gene: 10. The CDR3 is 15 residues long.

The V call is TRBV2, the J call TRBJ1-5; the D gene is possibly TRBD1 (6 bases). Germline lookup yields CDR1 SNHLY and CDR2 FYNNEI. This CDR3 is 13 amino acids long. V was trimmed by 4 bases and J by 10 bases, leaving 14 bases between them. For the CDR3, the DNA is TGTGCCAGCAGTGCAGACGGGGGGCGCCCCCAGCATTTT. It yields the protein CASSADGGRPQHF.

The chain has TRBV5-1 and TRBJ2-2, with 9 bases lining up with TRBD1. CDR3 length: 16 residues. The ends lost 2 bases at V and 4 bases at J; junction bases unmatched: 6. CDR1 is SGHRS, CDR2 YFSETQ, per germline. Here the CDR3 reads CASSLQGALSTGELFF. For the CDR3, the DNA is TGCGCCAGCAGCTTACAGGGGGCGCTGAGCACCGGGGAGCTGTTTTTT. The full variable domain, its missing parts supplied by reference TRBV5-1 and TRBJ2-2, is KAGVTQTPRYLIKTRGQQVTLSCSPISGHRSVSWYQQTPGQGLQFLFEYFSETQRNKGNFPGRFSGRQFSNSRSEMNVSTLELGDSALYLCASSLQGALSTGELFFGEGSRLTVL.

The chain links TRBV4-2 to TRBJ2-3; 7 bases agree with TRBD2. Germline V lookup: CDR1 LGHNA, CDR2 YNFKEQ. V gave up 5 bases and J gave up 4 bases; unmatched junction bases: 15. This CDR3 has 17 residues. CDR3 sequence reads: CASSSSPAGLSADTQYF. The CDR3 DNA reads as TGTGCCAGCAGCTCCTCACCAGCGGGGCTCTCAGCAGATACGCAGTATTTT.

The chain combines TRBV7-9 with TRBJ2-1, with D perhaps assigned TRBD1 or TRBD2 (5 bases each). Looked up from germline, CDR1 is SEHNR and CDR2 is FQNEAQ (reference sequence). This CDR3 region has 12 residues. Trimming shortened V by 3 bases and J by 9 bases, and 9 bases separated the two germline ends. The CDR3 DNA reads as TGTGCCAGCAGCTTCGGGGCAAGTGAGCAGTTCTTC. Its translation: CASSFGASEQFF.

This clone turned up a few times. The J gene is TRBJ1-4, the V gene TRBV7-9, with D hard to call. This CDR3 contains 12 residues. V was pared by 7 bases and J by 4 bases, with 7 bases between. Germline CDR1 reads SEHNR; CDR2 reads FQNEAQ (reference sequence). This chain's CDR3 is CASTRLNEKLFF. CDR3 bases: TGTGCCAGCACCAGGCTTAATGAAAAACTGTTTTTT.

The V gene is TRBV9, the J gene TRBJ2-3; D not resolved. The CDR3 is 13 amino acids. Looked up from germline, CDR1 is SGDLS and CDR2 is YYNGEE. The ends were cut back, 6 bases at V and 0 bases at J, with 8 bases in the middle. CDR3 sequence reads: CASTGTSTDTQYF. The CDR3 coding sequence is TGTGCCAGCACCGGCACAAGCACAGATACGCAGTATTTT.

This clone was counted once. J is TRBJ2-3 and V is TRBV5-1; no firm D call. The germline V and J ends were trimmed by 4 bases and 0 bases, with 6 bases remaining between them. The CDR3 is made up of 13 amino acids. Germline V lookup: CDR1 SGHRS, CDR2 YFSETQ. For the CDR3, the DNA is TGCGCCAGCAGCACGATGAGCACAGATACGCAGTATTTT. It translates to CASSTMSTDTQYF.

This chain uses TRBV7-6 with TRBJ1-1; D not certain. Trimming took off 0 bases at V and 1 base at J, with 15 bases between the two ends. Per germline, CDR1 SGHVS and CDR2 FNYEAQ. The CDR3 length is 17 residues. The CDR3 DNA is TGTGCCAGCAGCTTAGCCGGAGGGAAGGGTGCGAACACTGAAGCTTTCTTT. This encodes CASSLAGGKGANTEAFF.

The rearrangement links TRBV27 to TRBJ1-2, with 7 nucleotides matching TRBD1. V trimming: 3 bases; J trimming: 4 bases; junction bases outside the gene matches: 5. CDR1 is MNHEY, CDR2 SMNVEV, per germline (reference sequence). This CDR3 contains 14 residues. Here the CDR3 reads CASSLQQGFYGYTF. CDR3 coding DNA: TGTGCCAGCAGTTTGCAACAGGGGTTCTATGGCTACACCTTC.